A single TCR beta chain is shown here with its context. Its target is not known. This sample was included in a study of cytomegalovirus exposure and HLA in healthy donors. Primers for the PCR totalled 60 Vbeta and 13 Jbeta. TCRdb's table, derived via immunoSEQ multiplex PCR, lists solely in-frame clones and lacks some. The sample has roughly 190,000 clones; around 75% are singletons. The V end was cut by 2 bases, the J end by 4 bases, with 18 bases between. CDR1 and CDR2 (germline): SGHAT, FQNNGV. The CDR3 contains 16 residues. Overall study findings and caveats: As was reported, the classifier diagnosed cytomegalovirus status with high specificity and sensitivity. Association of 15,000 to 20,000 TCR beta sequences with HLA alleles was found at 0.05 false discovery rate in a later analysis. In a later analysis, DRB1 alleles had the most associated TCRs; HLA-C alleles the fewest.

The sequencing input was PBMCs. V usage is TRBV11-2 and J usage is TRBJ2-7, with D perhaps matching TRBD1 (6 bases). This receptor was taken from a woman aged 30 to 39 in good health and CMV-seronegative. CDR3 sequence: CASSLNTGSAIYEQYF. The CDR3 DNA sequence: TGTGCCAGCAGCTTAAATACAGGGTCGGCGATTTACGAGCAGTACTTC. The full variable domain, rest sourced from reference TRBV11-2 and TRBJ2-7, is EAGVAQSPRYKIIEKRQSVAFWCNPISGHATLYWYQQILGQGPKLLIQFQNNGVVDDSQLPKDRFSAERLKGVDSTLKIQPAKLEDSAVYLCASSLNTGSAIYEQYFGPGTRLTVT.